This T cell receptor (beta chain) appears in the sequencing data of a study of T-cell reconstitution after alpha-beta-depleted transplantation in children. Points from the study as a whole: Alpha-beta T cells about two months after transplant reportedly derived from several hundred expanded graft clones. Fresh T-cell production supplied most of the T-cell counts and diversity seen one year after transplant. Some patients' high day-60 TCRbeta diversity was traced to surviving recipient T cells and thymic progenitors.

Unique molecular identifiers were incorporated when the TCRbeta library was constructed. TCRdb re-derived calls from the PCR reads in MiXCR, one entry per CDR3 protein. Seen here are hundreds of thousands of distinct CDR3 sequences, over 7.5% observed once, and the top ten hold approximately 9.6%. The V end was cut by 4 bases, the J end by 2 bases, with 9 bases between. This CDR3 is 12 amino acids long. Germline CDR1 is SQVTM and CDR2 is ANQGSEA. This clonotype was observed many times. Its antigen remains unidentified. V gene TRBV29-1 combines with J gene TRBJ2-7; D remains unclear. This sample comprised peripheral blood, obtained 360 days after TCRalphabeta/CD19-depleted stem cell transplant. The TCR sequence derives from a female patient under 10 years old who had a stem cell transplant for Fanconi anemia, so the T cells may come from the graft donor. CDR3 nucleotides: TGCAGCGTTGCAACAGAAGCCTACGAGCAGTACTTC. Its translation is CSVATEAYEQYF.